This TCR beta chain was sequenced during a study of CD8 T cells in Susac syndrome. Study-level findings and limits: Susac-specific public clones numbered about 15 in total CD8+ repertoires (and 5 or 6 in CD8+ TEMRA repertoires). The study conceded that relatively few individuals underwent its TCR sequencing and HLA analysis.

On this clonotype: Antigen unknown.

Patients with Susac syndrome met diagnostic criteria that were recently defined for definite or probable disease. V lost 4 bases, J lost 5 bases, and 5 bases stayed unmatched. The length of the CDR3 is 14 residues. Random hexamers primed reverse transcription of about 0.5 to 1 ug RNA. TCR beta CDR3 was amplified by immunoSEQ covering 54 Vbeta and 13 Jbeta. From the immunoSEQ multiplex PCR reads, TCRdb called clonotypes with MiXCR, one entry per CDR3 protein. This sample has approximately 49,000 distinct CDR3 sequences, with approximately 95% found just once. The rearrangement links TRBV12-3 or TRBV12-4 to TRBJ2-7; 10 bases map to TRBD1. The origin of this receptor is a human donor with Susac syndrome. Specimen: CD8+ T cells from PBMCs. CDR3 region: CASSSRQGADEQYF. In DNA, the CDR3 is TGTGCCAGCAGTTCTCGACAGGGGGCGGACGAGCAGTACTTC.